The 5 T cell receptor beta chains below come from one sample, sequenced in a study of blood T cell repertoires in COVID-19. The assay was immunoSEQ multiplex PCR, and TCRdb's table has in-frame clones only and misses some. Of 55,000 to 85,000 clones listed, about 70% are singletons. Sequencing used peripheral blood. Receptors originate from a man aged 60 to 69 with acute or convalescent COVID-19.

The J gene is TRBJ1-6, the V gene TRBV2; possibly TRBD1 for D (5 bases). The V and J ends lost 3 bases and 4 bases respectively, with 7 bases between them. This CDR3 has 14 amino acids. Germline CDR1 SNHLY, CDR2 FYNNEI. The CDR3 DNA sequence: TGTGCCAGCAGTGACAGACAGTATAATTCACCCCTCCACTTT. Translated: CASSDRQYNSPLHF.

V usage is TRBV10-2 and J usage is TRBJ1-2, with 7 bases fitting TRBD1. CDR3 length equals 15 residues. Germline CDR1 and CDR2: WSHSY and SAAADI. V was clipped by 6 bases and J by 4 bases; unmatched bases: 11. This CDR3 reads CASSLFTGEIYGYTF. CDR3 bases: TGCGCCAGCAGCCTTTTCACAGGGGAAATCTATGGCTACACCTTC.

Concerning this clone: The sample holds other DNA sequences that translate to the same CDR3. This chain joins TRBV28 and TRBJ1-5; 9 bases are a match to TRBD1. With 3 bases clipped from V and 7 bases from J, the junction kept 10 bases outside the gene matches. The germline CDR1 and CDR2 sequences are MDHEN and SYDVKM. This CDR3 region has 16 residues. The CDR3 DNA reads as TGTGCCAGCAGTTTGGAAGGACAGGGGTCGGGGCAGCCCCAGCATTTT. It is translated as CASSLEGQGSGQPQHF.

The chain links TRBV9 to TRBJ2-7; 15 bases align to TRBD2. Losses at the gene ends were 3 bases for V and 5 bases for J; bases not matched to a gene: 3. CDR1 is SGDLS and CDR2 is YYNGEE in the germline V gene. The CDR3 runs 15 residues. CDR3 DNA: TGTGCCAGCAGCGCGGGACTAGCGGGAGGTCACGAGCAGTACTTC. This translates into CASSAGLAGGHEQYF.

The chain has TRBV3-1 (or the pseudogene TRBV3-2) and TRBJ2-6; the D is unclear. The CDR3 runs to 18 residues. Germline V gives CDR1 LGHDT, CDR2 YNNKEL (reference sequence). V was pared by 0 bases and J by 1 base, with 13 bases between. CDR3 bases: TGTGCCAGCAGCCAAGACAATGGTTTTGCGTCTGGGGCCAACGTCCTGACTTTC. It translates to CASSQDNGFASGANVLTF.